This T cell receptor (beta chain) stems from a study of OX40 agonist ivuxolimab in advanced cancers. As for the study in general: Patients assigned to dose escalation were diagnosed with hepatocellular carcinoma, melanoma, renal cell or head and neck cancer.

Here immunoSEQ multiplex PCR was the method, and the copy in TCRdb shows in-frame clones only, minus some. The sample carries around 50,000 clones, roughly four fifths recorded once. V was pared by 2 bases and J by 0 bases, with 7 bases between. The CDR3 has 14 residues. CDR1 and CDR2 from the germline V gene are MNHEY and SVGAGI. This clone has just one count. Its antigen is undetermined. General study points: The average count of expanded clones was higher among CD8+ T cells than among CD4+. At doses 0.1 to 3.0 mg/kg, CD4+ and CD8+ clones expanded.

The sequencing here drew on CD4+ or CD8+ T cells sorted from blood, taken in a trial of the OX40 agonist ivuxolimab. The chain is built from TRBV6-5 and TRBJ1-1; TRBD1 is a possible D gene (6 bases). The TCR comes from an adult with an advanced solid tumor such as melanoma, head and neck, liver or kidney cancer. As DNA, the CDR3 is TGTGCCAGCAGTTACGGGGGCTTGAACACTGAAGCTTTCTTT. It yields the protein CASSYGGLNTEAFF.